The 21 T cell receptor beta chains in this list originate from one sample, sequenced in a study of metastatic and nonmetastatic thyroid tumors. Patients were all untreated before their thyroid surgery. MiXCR was used by TCRdb to re-call the PCR reads. Of around 35,000 clones in the sample, about 16% were seen once. The sequenced sample was blood. All receptors come from a female donor with papillary thyroid cancer or a benign thyroid nodule (not recorded which). Some clones in this sample may be carry-over from other donors' samples.

Many counts were recorded for this clone. The rearrangement joins TRBV5-1 to TRBJ2-1; TRBD2 matches 11 bases. The germline gives CDR1 SGHRS, CDR2 YFSETQ. V shed 1 base, J shed 4 bases, and the junction held 10 bases outside the gene matches. This CDR3 is 18 amino acids long. In nucleotides, the CDR3 is TGCGCCAGCAGCTTGACACTAGCGGGAGAGAATGATTACAATGAGCAGTTCTTC. The encoded protein is CASSLTLAGENDYNEQFF. Based on the CDR3 plus reference TRBV5-1 and TRBJ2-1, the full variable domain is KAGVTQTPRYLIKTRGQQVTLSCSPISGHRSVSWYQQTPGQGLQFLFEYFSETQRNKGNFPGRFSGRQFSNSRSEMNVSTLELGDSALYLCASSLTLAGENDYNEQFFGPGTRLTVL.

This clone has only a few counts. One junction end does not reproduce the germline sequence, and a read error may be involved. The CDR3 protein is CARSKGSGFSYDQYF. The CDR3 nucleotides are TGTGCCCGCAGTAAAGGCTCCGGATTCTCCTACGATCAGTACTTC. This chain connects TRBV6-1 to TRBJ2-7; D uncertain. This CDR3 region has 15 residues. Germline V CDR1 and CDR2: MNHNS, SASEGT.

This clone has at least ten counts. The chain recombines TRBV19 with TRBJ1-5, with 8 bases that match TRBD1. CDR1 and CDR2 (germline): LNHDA, SQIVND (reference sequence). The CDR3 totals 16 residues. J gave up 3 bases and V 2 bases, and 6 bases lay outside the gene matches. The CDR3 DNA sequence: TGTGCCAGTAGTATACAAGGCAGGGGGCACAATCAGCCCCAGCATTTT. As protein: CASSIQGRGHNQPQHF.

On this clone: The junction departs from the called germline gene at one end, perhaps through a read error. In the same sample, other DNA sequences code for this CDR3. CDR3 region: CASSLGGTYTSYEQYF. CDR3 nucleotide sequence: TGTGCCAGCAGCTTGGGCGGGACTTATACCTCCTACGAGCAGTATTTC. The genes are TRBV5-6 and TRBJ2-7; maybe TRBD2 (6 bases). Germline V gene sequence: CDR1 SGHDT, CDR2 YYEEEE. The CDR3 contains 16 residues.

The table lists this clone with many counts. The chain is built from TRBV6-1 and TRBJ2-7; 10 nucleotides match TRBD2. Looked up from germline, CDR1 is MNHNS and CDR2 is SASEGT. The CDR3 is 17 amino acids. Unmatched junction bases numbered 17, after V lost 6 bases and J lost 6 bases. CDR3 nucleotide sequence: TGTGCCAGCAGCCTCAAATCCGTACTAGCGGGAACTCGCGAGCAGTACTTC. It codes for CASSLKSVLAGTREQYF.

This clone was seen at least ten times. The rearrangement links TRBV29-1 to TRBJ2-7; D possibly corresponds to TRBD1 (6 bases). V gave up 4 bases and J gave up 5 bases, with 12 bases separating them. This CDR3 region has 12 residues. Germline CDR1 and CDR2: SQVTM and ANQGSEA. Here the CDR3 DNA reads TGCAGCGTTGTTACAGGGAAAAACGAGCAGTACTTC. Amino acids: CSVVTGKNEQYF.

This clone has at least ten counts. The chain joins TRBV3-1 to TRBJ2-7; D is ambiguous. This CDR3 is 12 amino acids long. Per the germline V gene, CDR1 is LGHDT and CDR2 is YNNKEL (reference sequence). Between the trimmed V and J ends, which lost 1 base and 5 bases, there was a span of 6 bases. CDR3 nucleotides: TGTGCCAGCAGCCAAGTGACCCACGAGCAGTACTTC. Translated: CASSQVTHEQYF.

As for this clone: This could be a read error, since a much larger clone is one nucleotide away. This chain links TRBV29-1 with TRBJ2-1; 9 positions match TRBD1. Germline assignment: CDR1 SQVTM and CDR2 ANQGSEA. V shed 4 bases, J shed 9 bases, and the junction held 10 bases outside the gene matches. The CDR3 sequence is 14 residues long. CDR3 DNA sequence: TGCAGCGTTGTTATGGGGACAGGGATCCCTGAGCAGTTCTTC. Its translation is CSVVMGTGIPEQFF.

The chain links TRBV6-4 to TRBJ2-3; TRBD2 is a possible D gene (6 bases). The V gene lost 5 bases and the J gene lost 7 bases, with 16 bases spanning the gap. CDR1 is MRHNA and CDR2 is SNTAGT in the germline V gene. The CDR3 has 14 residues. As DNA, the CDR3 is TGTGCCAGCAGTCCTCTCGGGGGATATTATACGCAGTATTTT. It is translated as CASSPLGGYYTQYF.

J is TRBJ2-4 and V is TRBV9; perhaps TRBD2 as D (5 bases). The DNA end is a closer match to TRBJ2-1, so the J assignment may be wrong. CDR3 length: 15 amino acids. Germline CDR1 reads SGDLS; CDR2 reads YYNGEE. Written as DNA, the CDR3 is TGTGCCAGCATCATCAGCGGTAGAGCCGGTAACGAGCAGTTCTTC. This codes for CASIISGRAGNEQFF.

This clone was picked up many times. This chain uses TRBV6-1 with TRBJ2-1; D unresolved. There are 14 residues in the CDR3. With 8 bases removed from V and 0 bases from J, the gap between germline ends came to 11 bases. The germline V gene encodes CDR1 MNHNS and CDR2 SASEGT. The CDR3 loop reads CASRGRSSYNEQFF. CDR3 DNA sequence: TGTGCCAGCCGAGGACGGAGCTCCTACAATGAGCAGTTCTTC.

This clone was picked up many times. This chain joins TRBV2 and TRBJ2-7; 10 bases map to TRBD1. Trimming at V came to 1 base and at J to 6 bases, leaving 9 bases not matched to a gene. This CDR3 spans 16 amino acids. Per the germline V gene, CDR1 is SNHLY and CDR2 is FYNNEI. DNA for the CDR3: TGTGCCAGCAGTGAAGTAGGTGGGACAGGGGATAGCGAGCAGTACTTC. Amino acid sequence: CASSEVGGTGDSEQYF.

This clone was observed many times. The chain recombines TRBV20-1 with TRBJ2-3; 7 bases agree with TRBD2. This CDR3 has 15 residues. CDR1 is DFQATT, CDR2 SNEGSKA, per germline (reference sequence). With 0 bases clipped from V and 1 base from J, the junction kept 4 bases outside the gene matches. Written as DNA, the CDR3 is TGCAGTGCTAGAGAAGAGCGGGATCGCACAGATACGCAGTATTTT. It translates to CSAREERDRTDTQYF.

The sample holds a few counts of this clone. The chain recombines TRBV27 with TRBJ2-3; 10 bases align to TRBD2. CDR1 is MNHEY and CDR2 is SMNVEV in the germline V gene (reference sequence). Trimming at V came to 5 bases and at J to 0 bases, leaving 8 bases not matched to a gene. This CDR3 has 17 amino acids. The chain's CDR3 is CASSPPGLATSTDTQYF. CDR3 nucleotides: TGTGCCAGCAGTCCGCCGGGACTAGCGACTAGCACAGATACGCAGTATTTT.

The chain recombines TRBV11-2 with TRBJ2-1; D gene uncertain. From germline, CDR1 is SGHAT and CDR2 FQNNGV. Between the trimmed V and J ends, which lost 0 bases and 8 bases, there was a span of 11 bases. The CDR3 runs to 14 residues. The CDR3 protein is CASSLDIGRHEQFF. The CDR3 DNA follows: TGTGCCAGCAGCTTAGATATTGGCCGCCATGAGCAGTTCTTC.

This clone was observed at least ten times. V and J are TRBV5-5 and TRBJ2-7, with 10 bases lining up with TRBD1. J was trimmed by 4 bases and V by 5 bases; bases with no gene match: 3. Germline V gives CDR1 SGHKS, CDR2 YYEKEE (reference sequence). The CDR3 spans 13 residues. This CDR3 reads CASREDRGYEQYF. The DNA for the CDR3 is TGTGCCAGCAGGGAGGACAGGGGGTACGAGCAGTACTTC.

This rearrangement joins TRBV20-1 to TRBJ1-6; no firm D call. Germline V CDR1 and CDR2: DFQATT, SNEGSKA (reference sequence). CDR3 size: 13 residues. Trimming cost V 0 bases and J 6 bases, with 6 bases left between them. The chain's CDR3 is CSARDSFNSPLHF. For the CDR3, the DNA is TGCAGTGCTAGAGACAGTTTTAATTCACCCCTCCACTTT.

This clone was seen many times. The chain carries TRBV6-1 and TRBJ1-5; no firm D call. The CDR3 length is 14 residues. Germline CDR1 and CDR2: MNHNS and SASEGT. Trimming removed 5 bases at V and 0 bases at J, with 8 bases between. The CDR3 DNA sequence: TGTGCCAGCAGTTCCCGTTATAGCAATCAGCCCCAGCATTTT. Protein sequence: CASSSRYSNQPQHF.

This clone was counted a few times. The V gene is TRBV28, the J gene TRBJ2-7; D unclear. CDR1 MDHEN and CDR2 SYDVKM come from the germline V gene. Trimming removed 4 bases from V and 10 bases from J, with 20 bases in between. This CDR3 spans 14 amino acids. Here the CDR3 DNA reads TGTGCCAGCAGTTCGGTACCTCCGCCCCGTGATCAGTACTTC. Translated, it gives CASSSVPPPRDQYF.

This clone was observed at least ten times. The chain links TRBV5-1 to TRBJ2-4; 9 nucleotides line up with TRBD2. Germline V gene data show CDR1 as SGHRS and CDR2 as YFSETQ. There are 16 residues in the CDR3. Trimming took 3 bases from V and 0 from J; bases not matched to a gene: 4. CDR3 coding DNA: TGCGCCAGCAGCTCGAAACTAGCGGGAGCCAAAAACATTCAGTACTTC. It yields the protein CASSSKLAGAKNIQYF.

This clone was detected ten times or more. The V and J genes are TRBV7-6 and TRBJ2-1, with TRBD2 matching 10 bases. The CDR3 is 15 residues long. Trimming at V came to 1 base and at J to 6 bases, leaving 3 bases not matched to a gene. In germline, CDR1 is SGHVS, CDR2 FNYEAQ. The CDR3 is CASSLGTSGPNEQFF. The CDR3 DNA reads as TGTGCCAGCAGCTTAGGGACTAGCGGTCCCAATGAGCAGTTCTTC.